Below are 22 T cell receptor beta chains sequenced from a single sample in a study of cytomegalovirus exposure and HLA in healthy donors. PCR used 60 Vbeta primers and 13 Jbeta primers. Profiled with immunoSEQ multiplex PCR; TCRdb holds only in-frame clones, not every one. The sample holds approximately 290,000 clones, 75% to 85% seen once. Input material: PBMCs. The receptor set was obtained from a girl aged 2 to 9 in good health and CMV-seronegative.

The rearrangement links TRBV7-9 to TRBJ1-2; D is undetermined. This CDR3 has 11 amino acids. The V gene's germline CDR1 is SEHNR and CDR2 FQNEAQ (reference sequence). V lost 2 bases, J lost 6 bases, and 4 bases lay in between. CDR3 sequence reads: CASSLSDGYTF. CDR3 DNA: TGTGCCAGCAGCTTATCGGATGGCTACACCTTC.

V and J are TRBV15 and TRBJ2-5; 7 bases fit TRBD1. Trimming removed 4 bases from V and 2 bases from J; junction bases left unmatched: 7. The CDR3 has 15 amino acids. Germline V CDR1 and CDR2: LNHNV, YYDKDF (reference sequence). CDR3 DNA sequence: TGTGCCACCAGCACGAGACAGGGTTTTCAAGAGACCCAGTACTTC. Translating gives CATSTRQGFQETQYF.

CDR3 DNA sequence: TGTGCCAGCCAGCGGGAGGGCCTCTTTGATGAGCAGTTCTTC. This codes for CASQREGLFDEQFF. V gene TRBV6-5 combines with J gene TRBJ2-1; 10 bases line up with TRBD2. The CDR3 is made up of 14 amino acids. The V segment lost 8 bases and the J segment 8 bases; nucleotides outside the gene matches: 9. Germline V lookup: CDR1 MNHEY, CDR2 SVGAGI.

This chain joins TRBV7-6 and TRBJ2-6; TRBD1 matches 7 bases. Germline-derived CDR1 and CDR2 are SGHVS and FNYEAQ. This CDR3 contains 14 residues. J gave up 4 bases and V 6 bases, and 3 bases lay outside the gene matches. The CDR3 nucleotides read TGTGCCAGCAGTACAGGGGACGGGGCCAACGTCCTGACTTTC. This sequence encodes CASSTGDGANVLTF.

As DNA, the CDR3 is TGTGCCAGCAGTGACCCGACAGGGGTGGACTATGGCTACACCTTC. It is translated as CASSDPTGVDYGYTF. This rearrangement joins TRBV6-1 to TRBJ1-2; 8 bases are a match to TRBD1. The CDR3 length is 15 residues. V lost 3 bases to trimming and J lost 3 bases; unmatched junction nucleotides: 6. Germline CDR1 and CDR2: MNHNS and SASEGT.

V and J are TRBV19 and TRBJ1-2; 8 positions match TRBD1. V trimming: 3 bases; J trimming: 0 bases; junction bases outside the gene matches: 6. CDR1 LNHDA and CDR2 SQIVND come from the germline V gene (reference sequence). The CDR3 is made up of 16 amino acids. In DNA form, the CDR3 reads TGTGCCAGTAGTATGGCAGGGGGCGCACCTAACTATGGCTACACCTTC. This sequence encodes CASSMAGGAPNYGYTF.

The chain joins TRBV18 to TRBJ1-4; D not resolved. This CDR3 is 14 amino acids long. Germline assignment: CDR1 KGHSH and CDR2 LQKENI. Trimming pared 2 bases from V and 6 bases from J, leaving 10 bases between. CDR3 in DNA: TGTGCCAGCTCACCATCGGACTGGGATGAAAAACTGTTTTTT. Its protein product is CASSPSDWDEKLFF. Together with reference TRBV18 and TRBJ1-4, the CDR3 gives the full variable domain: NAGVMQNPRHLVRRRGQEARLRCSPMKGHSHVYWYRQLPEEGLKFMVYLQKENIIDESGMPKERFSAEFPKEGPSILRIQQVVRGDSAAYFCASSPSDWDEKLFFGSGTQLSVL.

The V gene is TRBV19, the J gene TRBJ2-3, with 11 bases identical to TRBD1. The length of the CDR3 is 14 residues. With V trimmed by 5 bases and J by 4 bases, 2 bases remained unmatched. Germline CDR1 LNHDA, CDR2 SQIVND (reference sequence). Here the CDR3 DNA reads TGTGCCAGTAGTCGGGACAGGGGGTCAGATACGCAGTATTTT. Its protein is CASSRDRGSDTQYF.

The chain uses TRBV28 and TRBJ1-4; D perhaps matches TRBD1 (5 bases). This CDR3 has 15 amino acids. V was pared by 10 bases and J by 0 bases, with 15 bases between. The germline V gene encodes CDR1 MDHEN and CDR2 SYDVKM. The CDR3 sequence is CATGDLQATNEKLFF. CDR3 nucleotides: TGTGCCACTGGGGACTTGCAGGCAACTAATGAAAAACTGTTTTTT.

V is TRBV28 and J is TRBJ1-5, with D unclear. Germline CDR1 is MDHEN and CDR2 is SYDVKM. V was clipped by 6 bases and J by 3 bases, with 24 bases between them. This CDR3 is 18 amino acids long. CDR3 nucleotides: TGTGCCAGCAGGCCACCTATCCTTTCTGAGAGTGTCAATCAGCCCCAGCATTTT. It yields the protein CASRPPILSESVNQPQHF.

This clone has only a few counts. The chain couples TRBV5-1 to TRBJ2-5; 12 bases map to TRBD2. The end of the DNA fits TRBJ2-7 better, so the J call may be wrong. CDR1 and CDR2 from the germline V gene are SGHRS and YFSETQ. The CDR3 covers 16 residues. The CDR3 protein is CASSTRTSGMGYEQYF. Written as DNA, the CDR3 is TGCGCCAGCAGCACCCGGACTAGCGGGATGGGCTACGAGCAGTACTTC.

Here the CDR3 DNA reads TGTGCCAGCAGCTTAGGTGTCACCTATAATTCACCCCTCCACTTT. Translation gives CASSLGVTYNSPLHF. The chain links TRBV11-2 to TRBJ1-6, with unresolved D. The germline V gene has CDR1 SGHAT and CDR2 FQNNGV. This CDR3 is built from 15 residues. V lost 1 base and J lost 2, with 6 bases in between.

V is TRBV7-9 and J is TRBJ1-5; tentative D call: TRBD1 (6 bases). V was clipped by 4 bases and J by 7 bases, with 11 bases between them. In germline, CDR1 is SEHNR, CDR2 FQNEAQ (reference sequence). This CDR3 region has 13 residues. The CDR3 region has the DNA TGTGCCAGCAGCTCAACAGGGCTACAGCCCCAGCATTTT. Protein sequence: CASSSTGLQPQHF. Drawing the rest from reference TRBV7-9 and TRBJ1-5, the complete variable domain is DTGVSQNPRHKITKRGQNVTFRCDPISEHNRLYWYRQTLGQGPEFLTYFQNEAQLEKSRLLSDRFSAERPKGSFSTLEIQRTEQGDSAMYLCASSSTGLQPQHFGDGTRLSIL.

V is TRBV11-2 and J is TRBJ2-2; the D is unclear. Looked up from germline, CDR1 is SGHAT and CDR2 is FQNNGV. Deletions cut 0 bases from V and 7 bases from J, with 6 bases between. The CDR3 sequence is 13 residues long. CDR3 DNA: TGTGCCAGCAGCTTAGACCGGTTCGGGGAGCTGTTTTTT. Amino acid sequence: CASSLDRFGELFF.

This clone was observed once. The chain combines TRBV18 with TRBJ1-1, with 8 positions matching TRBD1. The CDR3 totals 15 residues. Germline V lookup: CDR1 KGHSH, CDR2 LQKENI. Trimming took 6 bases from V and 3 from J; bases not matched to a gene: 9. For the CDR3, the DNA is TGTGCCAGCTCGCCCGGGACAGGACACCACACTGAAGCTTTCTTT. Encoded protein: CASSPGTGHHTEAFF. Supplemented by reference TRBV18 and TRBJ1-1, the full variable domain reads NAGVMQNPRHLVRRRGQEARLRCSPMKGHSHVYWYRQLPEEGLKFMVYLQKENIIDESGMPKERFSAEFPKEGPSILRIQQVVRGDSAAYFCASSPGTGHHTEAFFGQGTRLTVV.

The sample holds one count of this clone. The J gene is TRBJ2-3, the V gene TRBV28; TRBD2 might be the D (6 bases). Germline CDR1 MDHEN, CDR2 SYDVKM. The CDR3 sequence is 17 residues long. V was clipped by 3 bases and J by 1 base, with 17 bases between them. The CDR3 reads CASSFTPTDYRTDTQYF. The CDR3 coding sequence is TGTGCCAGCAGTTTCACTCCGACGGACTACCGCACAGATACGCAGTATTTT.

This sequence joins TRBV2 and TRBJ2-1, with a weak D call TRBD1 (6 bases). The germline gives CDR1 SNHLY, CDR2 FYNNEI. This CDR3 has 12 residues. Trimming took off 10 bases at V and 6 bases at J, with 13 bases between the two ends. The CDR3 DNA follows: TGTGCCACGCACAGGGTGGGCAATGAGCAGTTCTTC. Amino acid sequence: CATHRVGNEQFF.

The chain has TRBV19 and TRBJ2-1, with D possibly being TRBD2 (6 bases). The V gene's germline CDR1 is LNHDA and CDR2 SQIVND (reference sequence). The CDR3 runs to 12 residues. V dropped 3 bases and J dropped 12 bases, with 12 bases sitting between them. The CDR3: CASSMLDGGQFF. For the CDR3, the DNA is TGTGCCAGTAGTATGTTGGACGGGGGGCAGTTCTTC. Using reference TRBV19 and TRBJ2-1 for the parts outside the CDR3, the full variable domain is DGGITQSPKYLFRKEGQNVTLSCEQNLNHDAMYWYRQDPGQGLRLIYYSQIVNDFQKGDIAEGYSVSREKKESFPLTVTSAQKNPTAFYLCASSMLDGGQFFGPGTRLTVL.

This chain joins TRBV20-1 and TRBJ1-1; no clear D gene. Trimming shortened V by 5 bases and J by 3 bases, and 7 bases separated the two germline ends. Germline V gene data show CDR1 as DFQATT and CDR2 as SNEGSKA (reference sequence). The CDR3 is made up of 11 amino acids. CDR3 in DNA: TGCAGTGCTTCAGGCTACACTGAAGCTTTCTTT. As protein: CSASGYTEAFF.

With regard to this clone: The junction differs from germline at one of its ends, possibly a read error. V and J are TRBV28 and TRBJ1-2; D possibly corresponds to TRBD1 (6 bases). CDR3 length equals 17 residues. The germline CDR1 and CDR2 sequences are MDHEN and SYDVKM. CDR3: CAGSGGDTHSRGYGYTF. In DNA, the CDR3 is TGTGCCGGCAGTGGTGGGGACACACATTCCCGAGGCTATGGCTACACCTTC.

The gene calls are TRBV6-4 and TRBJ1-1; no firm D call. Between the trimmed V and J ends, which lost 5 bases and 1 base, there was a span of 8 bases. Germline V lookup: CDR1 MRHNA, CDR2 SNTAGT. This CDR3 region has 13 residues. The CDR3 loop is CASSISGNTEAFF. The CDR3 nucleotides are TGTGCCAGCAGTATTTCGGGGAACACTGAAGCTTTCTTT.

This rearrangement joins TRBV13 to TRBJ1-2; D call uncertain. Per the germline V gene, CDR1 is PRHDT and CDR2 is FYEKMQ (reference sequence). The CDR3 spans 14 residues. Trimming removed 7 bases from V and 1 base from J, with 13 bases in between. The CDR3 coding sequence is TGTGCCAGCACGGAGTCCTTCCTTAACTATGGCTACACCTTC. Translating it yields CASTESFLNYGYTF. Together with reference TRBV13 and TRBJ1-2, the CDR3 gives the full variable domain: AAGVIQSPRHLIKEKRETATLKCYPIPRHDTVYWYQQGPGQDPQFLISFYEKMQSDKGSIPDRFSAQQFSDYHSELNMSSLELGDSALYFCASTESFLNYGYTFGSGTRLTVV.